The next 9 T cell receptor beta chains were all read from a single sample in a study of blood T cell repertoires in COVID-19. Assay used: immunoSEQ multiplex PCR; TCRdb lists only in-frame clones, some missing. This table has about 170,000 clones, roughly four fifths appearing once. Sample: peripheral blood. The source is a woman of 80 years or more with COVID-19, enrolled during active disease.

The rearrangement links TRBV11-2 to TRBJ2-7; 8 nucleotides agree with TRBD2. The CDR3 loop spans 19 amino acids. Germline assignment: CDR1 SGHAT and CDR2 FQNNGV. V was clipped by 6 bases and J by 4 bases; unmatched bases: 23. The CDR3 region has the DNA TGTGCCAGCAGTCCATCCCGGGGACTAGTCGTCGGAAAAGCTTACGAGCAGTACTTC. This sequence encodes CASSPSRGLVVGKAYEQYF.

This clone turned up a few times. This chain joins TRBV5-1 and TRBJ2-7; D is unresolved. The CDR3 has 14 amino acids. The germline gives CDR1 SGHRS, CDR2 YFSETQ. V was clipped by 2 bases and J by 1 base, with 10 bases between them. CDR3 in amino acids: CASSFGLFSYEQYF. The CDR3, as DNA: TGCGCCAGCAGCTTCGGTCTATTTTCCTACGAGCAGTACTTC.

The V call is TRBV6-5, the J call TRBJ2-3, with TRBD1 matching over 9 bases. Looked up from germline, CDR1 is MNHEY and CDR2 is SVGAGI. The CDR3 length is 13 residues. J was trimmed by 9 bases and V by 7 bases; bases with no gene match: 8. The CDR3 is CASTVPGQGTQYF. CDR3 coding DNA: TGTGCCAGCACCGTCCCGGGACAGGGAACGCAGTATTTT.

The CDR3, as DNA: TGTGCCAGCAGCCCCGAAGGTAGCCCAGATACGCAGTATTTT. Translated, it gives CASSPEGSPDTQYF. V and J are TRBV7-7 and TRBJ2-3; D ambiguous. Looked up from germline, CDR1 is SSHAT and CDR2 is FNYEAQ (reference sequence). V gave up 5 bases and J gave up 4 bases, with 13 bases separating them. The CDR3 spans 14 residues.

The chain links TRBV2 to TRBJ1-1; the D is unclear. CDR1 is SNHLY and CDR2 is FYNNEI in the germline V gene. Trimming shortened V by 6 bases and J by 10 bases, and 12 bases separated the two germline ends. This CDR3 contains 11 residues. CDR3 sequence (DNA): TGTGCCAGCAGCCTTCGGCCGGGAGCTTTCTTT. Residues: CASSLRPGAFF.

This rearrangement joins TRBV12-3 or TRBV12-4 to TRBJ2-7, with TRBD1 as a possible D gene (5 bases). The CDR3 runs to 12 residues. The V end lost 3 bases, the J end lost 5 bases, and 8 bases lay between the germline ends. CDR3 amino acids: CASSFWGHEQYF. The CDR3 bases are TGTGCCAGCAGTTTTTGGGGCCACGAGCAGTACTTC.

The chain combines TRBV18 with TRBJ2-5; 8 nucleotides match TRBD2. Germline values: CDR1 KGHSH, CDR2 LQKENI. The CDR3 consists of 17 residues. Trimming at V came to 4 bases and at J to 0 bases, leaving 10 bases not matched to a gene. CDR3 residues: CASSRLGAGDDQETQYF. CDR3 in DNA: TGTGCCAGCTCACGACTCGGAGCGGGGGACGACCAAGAGACCCAGTACTTC.

The chain joins TRBV5-1 to TRBJ2-1, with a weak D call TRBD2 (5 bases). The CDR3 sequence is 14 residues long. Deletions cut 0 bases from V and 6 bases from J, with 10 bases between. Germline V gives CDR1 SGHRS, CDR2 YFSETQ. The CDR3 DNA sequence: TGCGCCAGCAGCTTGGGTCCGGGGAGCAATGAGCAGTTCTTC. Its translation: CASSLGPGSNEQFF.

This chain connects TRBV5-4 to TRBJ2-2, with a tentative D call TRBD1 (6 bases). With 4 bases removed from V and 12 bases from J, the gap between germline ends came to 16 bases. Germline V lookup: CDR1 SGHNT, CDR2 YYREEE (reference sequence). CDR3 size: 13 residues. CDR3 coding DNA: TGTGCCAGCAGCCCCCTGGGGGCAGGGAAGCTGTTTTTT. This codes for CASSPLGAGKLFF.